Listed below are T cell receptor beta chains from one sample, sequenced in a study of T cell changes during pregnancy in multiple sclerosis. Here immunoSEQ multiplex PCR was the method, and the copy in TCRdb shows in-frame clones only, minus some. Among roughly 59,000 clones, about 94% were seen once, and the ten largest hold 2.5% to 3.5%. The sequences come from CD8+ T cells from peripheral blood mononuclear cells, collected in the second trimester of pregnancy. The receptor source for this set is a female donor with multiple sclerosis, enrolled in a pregnancy study. Each CDR3 is given without its conserved first and last residue.

TRBV29-1,SVEVGRNQPQH
TRBV10-2,ASSEPGEGNTEAF
TRBV2,ASRETSGANEQY
TRBV29-1,SVEGTGEGIDTQY
TRBV2,ASTYTGELF
TRBV28,ASSFGGSGDEQY
TRBV27,ASSLVRQVTDTQY
TRBV28,ASSPPSGTAYEQY
TRBV30,ACLGVSYEQY
TRBV6-1,ASMGGPDTGELF
TRBV6-6,ASSSRTGSGNQPQH
TRBV5-6,ASTPGGYNEQF
TRBV14,ASSQALGGARKTQY
TRBV7-6,ASNTGQSPEQY
TRBV6-5,ASSYGAGQGTEAF
TRBV9,ASSVESGTSTDTQY
TRBV7-8,ASLSTDTQY
TRBV19,AYMPGIHEQY
TRBV27,ASSLIQGGETQY
TRBV12-5,ASGGQGYGYT
TRBV4-3,ASSQGTSGRYEQF
TRBV29-1,SVQGADTEAF
TRBV12-5,ASGPSGTGYEQY
TRBV6-4,ASSDSIVQGPISGANVLT
TRBV11-1,ASSSDRVSPLH
TRBV13,ASRGGTETQY